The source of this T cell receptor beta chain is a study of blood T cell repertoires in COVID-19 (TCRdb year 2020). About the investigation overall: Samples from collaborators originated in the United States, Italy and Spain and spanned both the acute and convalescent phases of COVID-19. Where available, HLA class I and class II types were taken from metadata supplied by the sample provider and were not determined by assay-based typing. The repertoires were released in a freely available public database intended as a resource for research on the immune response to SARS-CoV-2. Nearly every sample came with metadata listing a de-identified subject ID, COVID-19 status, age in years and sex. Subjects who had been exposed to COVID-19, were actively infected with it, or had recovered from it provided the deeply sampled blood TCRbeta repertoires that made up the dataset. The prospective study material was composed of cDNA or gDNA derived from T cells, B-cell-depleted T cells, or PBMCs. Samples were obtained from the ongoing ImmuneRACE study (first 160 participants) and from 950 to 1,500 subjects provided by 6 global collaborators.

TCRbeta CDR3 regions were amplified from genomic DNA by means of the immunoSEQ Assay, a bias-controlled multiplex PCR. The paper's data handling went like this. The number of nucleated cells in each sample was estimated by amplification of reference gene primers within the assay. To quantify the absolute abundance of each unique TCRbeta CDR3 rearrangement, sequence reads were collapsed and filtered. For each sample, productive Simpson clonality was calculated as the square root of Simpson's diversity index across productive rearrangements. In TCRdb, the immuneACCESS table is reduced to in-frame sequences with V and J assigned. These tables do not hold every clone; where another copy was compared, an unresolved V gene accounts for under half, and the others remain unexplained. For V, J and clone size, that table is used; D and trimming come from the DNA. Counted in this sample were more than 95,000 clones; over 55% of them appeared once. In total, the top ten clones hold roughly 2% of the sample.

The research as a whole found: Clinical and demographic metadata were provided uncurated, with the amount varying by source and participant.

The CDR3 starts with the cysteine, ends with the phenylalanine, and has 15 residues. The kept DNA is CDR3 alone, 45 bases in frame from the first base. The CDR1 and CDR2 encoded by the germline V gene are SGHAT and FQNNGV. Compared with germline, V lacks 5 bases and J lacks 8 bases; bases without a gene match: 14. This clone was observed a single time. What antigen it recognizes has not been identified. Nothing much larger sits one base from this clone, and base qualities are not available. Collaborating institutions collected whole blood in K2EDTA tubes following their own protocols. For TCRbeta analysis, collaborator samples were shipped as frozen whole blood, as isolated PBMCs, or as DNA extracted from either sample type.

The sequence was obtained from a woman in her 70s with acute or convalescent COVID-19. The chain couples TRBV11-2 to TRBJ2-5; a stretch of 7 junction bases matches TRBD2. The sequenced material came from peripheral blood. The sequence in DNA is TGTGCCAGCAGCATCCTGACTAGCCCCCAAGCAACCCAGTACTTC. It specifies CASSILTSPQATQYF.